This T cell receptor (beta chain) stems from a study of blood T cells in healthy people across ages. Alongside a J-beta primer mix, a sample-barcoded 5' primer served in a second PCR lasting about 7 to 11 cycles. Sequencing yielded, for each sample, at least 2.5 million paired-end reads carrying CDR3. A single record per CDR3 protein comes from TCRdb applying MiXCR to the 5' RACE reads. The sample includes 700,000 or so distinct CDR3 sequences, approximately 40% of them seen just once. The germline CDR1 and CDR2 sequences are SQVTM and ANQGSEA. The V segment lost 6 bases and the J segment 0 bases; nucleotides outside the gene matches: 9. The CDR3 runs to 17 residues. Study-wide findings and caveats: Age brought a roughly linear fall in TCR beta diversity measured per million T cells.

Donors ranged from roughly 6 to 100 years old and were healthy Caucasians in Russia. At least ten counts were recorded for this clonotype. The antigen is not known. The gene calls are TRBV29-1 and TRBJ2-7, with TRBD2 identical over 15 bases. Sequencing was done on a sample of blood. This sequence was found in a man aged 80 or over in good health. The CDR3 sequence: CSVPGLAGGRSSYEQYF. The DNA for the CDR3 is TGCAGCGTCCCGGGACTAGCGGGGGGCAGGAGCTCCTACGAGCAGTACTTC.